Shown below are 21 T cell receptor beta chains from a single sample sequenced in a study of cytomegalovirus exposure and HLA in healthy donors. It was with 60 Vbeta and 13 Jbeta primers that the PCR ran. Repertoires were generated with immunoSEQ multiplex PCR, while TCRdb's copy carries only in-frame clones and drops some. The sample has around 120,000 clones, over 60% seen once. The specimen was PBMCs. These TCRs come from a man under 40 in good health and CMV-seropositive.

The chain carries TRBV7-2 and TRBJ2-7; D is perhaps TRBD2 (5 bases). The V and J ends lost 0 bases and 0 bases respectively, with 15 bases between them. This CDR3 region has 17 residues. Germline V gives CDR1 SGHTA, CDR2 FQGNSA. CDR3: CASSLAPKRTYSYEQYF. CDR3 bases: TGTGCCAGCAGCTTAGCGCCCAAGCGGACCTACTCCTACGAGCAGTACTTC.

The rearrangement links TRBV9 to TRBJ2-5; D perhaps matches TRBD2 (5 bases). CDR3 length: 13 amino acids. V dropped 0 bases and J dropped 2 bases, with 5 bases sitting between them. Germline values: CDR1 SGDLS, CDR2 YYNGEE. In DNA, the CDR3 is TGTGCCAGCAGCGTAGGGACTCAAGAGACCCAGTACTTC. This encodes CASSVGTQETQYF.

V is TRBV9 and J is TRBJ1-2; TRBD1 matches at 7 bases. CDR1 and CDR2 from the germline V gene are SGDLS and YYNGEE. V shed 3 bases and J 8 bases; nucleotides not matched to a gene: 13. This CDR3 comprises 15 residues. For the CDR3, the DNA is TGTGCCAGCAGCGCCGGTTTAACAGGGGCCTTAGGCTACACCTTC. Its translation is CASSAGLTGALGYTF.

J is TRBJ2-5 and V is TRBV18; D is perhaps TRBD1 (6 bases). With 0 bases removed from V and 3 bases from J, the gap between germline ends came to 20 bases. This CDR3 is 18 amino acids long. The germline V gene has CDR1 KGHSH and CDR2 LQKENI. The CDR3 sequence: CASSPPGRGDRKEETQYF. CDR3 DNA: TGTGCCAGCTCACCACCGGGGCGAGGAGACAGGAAAGAAGAGACCCAGTACTTC.

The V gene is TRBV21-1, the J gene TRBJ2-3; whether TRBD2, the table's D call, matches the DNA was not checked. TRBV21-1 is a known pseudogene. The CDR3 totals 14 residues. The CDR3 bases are TGTGCCAGCAGACCGGGACTGAGCACAGATACGCAGTATTTT. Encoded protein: CASRPGLSTDTQYF.

As DNA, the CDR3 is TGTGCCAGCTTCAGGGGCAGCACCGGGGAGCTGTTTTTT. Translation: CASFRGSTGELFF. The chain uses TRBV6-5 and TRBJ2-2, with D perhaps matching TRBD1 (6 bases). There are 13 residues in the CDR3. CDR1 MNHEY and CDR2 SVGAGI come from the germline V gene. Trimming removed 8 bases at V and 4 bases at J, with 11 bases between.

The CDR3 DNA follows: TGTGCCAGTAGTAGGGCCGACAGGGACACCGGGGAGCTGTTTTTT. It codes for CASSRADRDTGELFF. This chain joins TRBV19 and TRBJ2-2, with 7 nucleotides matching TRBD1. V was clipped by 4 bases and J by 3 bases; unmatched bases: 5. The CDR3 is made up of 15 amino acids. In germline, CDR1 is LNHDA, CDR2 SQIVND (reference sequence).

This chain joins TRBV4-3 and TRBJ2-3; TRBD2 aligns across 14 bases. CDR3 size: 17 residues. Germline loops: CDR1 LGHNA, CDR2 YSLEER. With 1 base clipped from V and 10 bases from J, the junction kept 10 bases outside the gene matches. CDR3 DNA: TGCGCCAGCAGCCAAGGCGAAACCGGGACTAGCGGGAGTGCGCAGTATTTT. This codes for CASSQGETGTSGSAQYF.

The CDR3 loop is CASSQPGQEYQETQYF. Written as DNA, the CDR3 is TGCGCCAGCAGCCAACCGGGACAGGAGTACCAAGAGACCCAGTACTTC. This chain uses TRBV4-3 with TRBJ2-5, with TRBD1 matching 8 bases. Germline-derived CDR1 and CDR2 are LGHNA and YSLEER. This CDR3 spans 16 amino acids. V dropped 2 bases and J dropped 0; count of bases not matched to a gene: 5.

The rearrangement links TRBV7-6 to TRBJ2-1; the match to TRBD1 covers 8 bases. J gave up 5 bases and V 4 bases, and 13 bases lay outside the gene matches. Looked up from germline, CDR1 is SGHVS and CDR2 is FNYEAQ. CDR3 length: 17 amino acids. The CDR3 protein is CASSSLGPQGGHNEQFF. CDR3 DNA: TGTGCCAGCAGCTCCCTAGGTCCACAGGGGGGACACAATGAGCAGTTCTTC.

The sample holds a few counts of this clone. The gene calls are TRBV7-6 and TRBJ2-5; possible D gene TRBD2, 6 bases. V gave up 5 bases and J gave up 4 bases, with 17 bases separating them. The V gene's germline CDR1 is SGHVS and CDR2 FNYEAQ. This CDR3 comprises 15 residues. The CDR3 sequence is CASSSVGGVGETQYF. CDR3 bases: TGTGCCAGCAGCAGCGTGGGCGGGGTAGGAGAGACCCAGTACTTC.

The CDR3 DNA is TGTGCCTGGTACCCCCGGGACAGGAGTCCCGAGCAGTACTTC. It codes for CAWYPRDRSPEQYF. The gene calls are TRBV30 and TRBJ2-7, with 8 bases aligning to TRBD1. In germline, CDR1 is GTSNPN, CDR2 SVGIG (reference sequence). The ends lost 5 bases at V and 6 bases at J; junction bases unmatched: 12. This CDR3 has 14 amino acids.

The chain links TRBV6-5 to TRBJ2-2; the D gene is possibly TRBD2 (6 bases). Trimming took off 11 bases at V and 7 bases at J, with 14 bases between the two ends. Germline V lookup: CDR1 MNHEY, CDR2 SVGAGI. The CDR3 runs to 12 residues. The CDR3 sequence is CAGRGGDGELFF. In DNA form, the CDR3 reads TGTGCCGGGCGGGGCGGGGACGGGGAGCTGTTTTTT.

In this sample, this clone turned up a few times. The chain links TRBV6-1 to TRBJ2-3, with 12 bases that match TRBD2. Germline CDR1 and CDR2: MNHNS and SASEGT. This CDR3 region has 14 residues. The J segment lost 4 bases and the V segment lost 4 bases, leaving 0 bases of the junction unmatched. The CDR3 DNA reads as TGTGCCAGCAGTGGACTAGCGGGGGCAGATACGCAGTATTTT. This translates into CASSGLAGADTQYF.

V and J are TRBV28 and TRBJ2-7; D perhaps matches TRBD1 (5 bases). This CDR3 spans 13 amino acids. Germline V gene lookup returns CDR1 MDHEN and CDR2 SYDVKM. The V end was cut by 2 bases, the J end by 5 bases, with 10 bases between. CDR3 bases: TGTGCCAGCAGTTTACAAGGACACGACGAGCAGTACTTC. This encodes CASSLQGHDEQYF.

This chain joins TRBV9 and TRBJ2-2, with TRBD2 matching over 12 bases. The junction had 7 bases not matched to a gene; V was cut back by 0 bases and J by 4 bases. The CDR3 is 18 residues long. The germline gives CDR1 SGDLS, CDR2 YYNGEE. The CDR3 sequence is CASSVEGTSGPSTGELFF. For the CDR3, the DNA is TGTGCCAGCAGCGTAGAGGGGACTAGCGGGCCCTCCACCGGGGAGCTGTTTTTT.

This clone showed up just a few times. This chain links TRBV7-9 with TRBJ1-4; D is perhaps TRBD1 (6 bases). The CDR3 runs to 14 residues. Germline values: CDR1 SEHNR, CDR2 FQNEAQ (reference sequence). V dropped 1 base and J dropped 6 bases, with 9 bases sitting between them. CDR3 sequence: CASSLGAGDEKLFF. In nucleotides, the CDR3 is TGTGCCAGCAGCTTAGGGGCAGGGGATGAAAAACTGTTTTTT.

The CDR3 nucleotides read TGTGCCAGCACCCTTAAAAGGACAGCGCTGTTTTTT. Its translation: CASTLKRTALFF. The chain is built from TRBV7-2 and TRBJ2-2; a weak D match, TRBD1 (6 bases). The CDR3 has 12 amino acids. From germline, CDR1 is SGHTA and CDR2 FQGNSA. Trimming removed 7 bases at V and 13 bases at J, with 16 bases between.

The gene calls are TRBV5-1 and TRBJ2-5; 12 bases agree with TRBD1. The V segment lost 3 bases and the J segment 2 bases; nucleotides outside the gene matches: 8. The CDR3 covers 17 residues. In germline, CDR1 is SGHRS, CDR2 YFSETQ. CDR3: CASSWGTGGEKQETQYF. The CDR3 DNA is TGCGCCAGCAGCTGGGGGACAGGGGGCGAGAAGCAAGAGACCCAGTACTTC.

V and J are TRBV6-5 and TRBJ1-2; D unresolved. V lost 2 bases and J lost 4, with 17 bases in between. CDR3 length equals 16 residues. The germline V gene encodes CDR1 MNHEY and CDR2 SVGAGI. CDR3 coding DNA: TGTGCCAGCAGTTACGCGTCCGGGGAAACCCTCTATGGCTACACCTTC. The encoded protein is CASSYASGETLYGYTF.

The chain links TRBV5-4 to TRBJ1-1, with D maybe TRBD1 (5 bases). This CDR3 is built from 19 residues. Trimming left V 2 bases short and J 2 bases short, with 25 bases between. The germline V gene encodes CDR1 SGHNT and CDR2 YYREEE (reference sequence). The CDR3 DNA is TGTGCCAGCAGCTTCAGCTCCCGATTGGGACTCCAGGACAACACTGAAGCTTTCTTT. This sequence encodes CASSFSSRLGLQDNTEAFF.